This T cell receptor beta chain was observed in a study of T cell responses to AZD1222 COVID-19 vaccine. The study, taken as a whole, reports: Nearly half of spike-specific TCRs reportedly target unmutated variant regions. Mostly white British, mostly female donors; authors suggested clonal diversity may be underestimated. After the peak T cell response, and only then, were repertoires sampled.

The repertoire was sequenced with immunoSEQ multiplex PCR; TCRdb's copy has only in-frame clones and lacks some. The sample yields roughly 180,000 clones, approximately 94% seen once. Germline CDR1 reads LGHNA; CDR2 reads YNFKEQ. This CDR3 is 13 amino acids long. Trimming stripped 4 bases from V and 5 bases from J, with 10 bases between. The table lists this clone with a count of one. The target antigen is unknown. The specimen comprised peripheral blood, sampled 28 days after the second AZD1222 dose. The source of this sequence is an adult who received the AZD1222 COVID-19 vaccine. This chain links TRBV4-2 with TRBJ2-3; D gene uncertain. CDR3 protein: CASSPLRGDTQYF. The CDR3 DNA reads TGTGCCAGCAGCCCGTTGAGAGGAGATACGCAGTATTTT.